Each of the 10 T cell receptor beta chains below was sequenced from the same sample in a study of T cells in tuberculosis. Generated by immunoSEQ multiplex PCR, the TCRdb table keeps only in-frame clones and is missing some. Here the sample spans some 30,000 clones, about 85% being singletons. Time point here: new active TB diagnosis, blood taken before or within 7 days of starting treatment. This specimen was PBMCs, taken at tuberculosis diagnosis. These receptors were taken from an adult with tuberculosis.

The V call is TRBV7-8, the J call TRBJ1-5, with D tentatively TRBD1 (6 bases). Germline CDR1 and CDR2: SGHVS and FQNEAQ. The CDR3 extends over 15 amino acids. The V end lost 4 bases, the J end lost 4 bases, and 14 bases lay between the germline ends. The CDR3 coding sequence is TGTGCCAGCAGCTCCGGGCCAACAGGGAATCAGCCCCAGCATTTT. This encodes CASSSGPTGNQPQHF.

The V and J genes are TRBV30 and TRBJ1-5; TRBD1 agrees at 7 bases. Germline lookup yields CDR1 GTSNPN and CDR2 SVGIG (reference sequence). CDR3 size: 16 residues. J was trimmed by 3 bases and V by 0 bases; bases with no gene match: 8. The CDR3 reads CAWSVQGLGVNQPQHF. Here the CDR3 DNA reads TGTGCCTGGAGTGTACAGGGGCTTGGAGTCAATCAGCCCCAGCATTTT.

This clone turned up a few times. J is TRBJ1-2 and V is TRBV7-9; D uncertain. The CDR3 contains 13 residues. CDR1 is SEHNR, CDR2 FQNEAQ, per germline (reference sequence). The germline V and J ends were trimmed by 7 bases and 6 bases, with 15 bases remaining between them. In DNA, the CDR3 is TGTGCCAGCACTAGAAATAAAGCGAATGGCTACACCTTC. It yields the protein CASTRNKANGYTF.

This sequence joins TRBV28 and TRBJ2-4; TRBD2 might be the D (5 bases). Germline CDR1 reads MDHEN; CDR2 reads SYDVKM. Trimming removed 1 base from V and 0 bases from J, with 16 bases in between. The CDR3 has 18 residues. CDR3 loop: CASSLSSWAGLAKNIQYF. CDR3 DNA sequence: TGTGCCAGCAGTTTATCCTCCTGGGCGGGTCTAGCCAAAAACATTCAGTACTTC. Filled out from reference TRBV28 and TRBJ2-4, the complete variable domain reads DVKVTQSSRYLVKRTGEKVFLECVQDMDHENMFWYRQDPGLGLRLIYFSYDVKMKEKGDIPEGYSVSREKKERFSLILESASTNQTSMYLCASSLSSWAGLAKNIQYFGAGTRLSVL.

This clone was found a few times. The V gene is TRBV7-8, the J gene TRBJ2-1, with 10 bases identical to TRBD2. V was pared by 5 bases and J by 0 bases, with 4 bases of the junction left unmatched. The CDR3 extends over 16 amino acids. Germline values: CDR1 SGHVS, CDR2 FQNEAQ. CDR3 DNA: TGTGCCAGCAGCGGCCGGACTAGCGGCTCCTACAATGAGCAGTTCTTC. Its protein product is CASSGRTSGSYNEQFF.

The chain uses TRBV28 and TRBJ1-2; 7 bases are shared with TRBD1. Trimming took 6 bases from V and 2 from J; bases not matched to a gene: 3. The CDR3 totals 13 residues. Germline V gives CDR1 MDHEN, CDR2 SYDVKM. The CDR3 loop is CASSPQGNYGYTF. In nucleotides, the CDR3 is TGTGCCAGCAGCCCACAGGGGAACTATGGCTACACCTTC.

The chain combines TRBV28 with TRBJ1-5; TRBD1 aligns across 8 bases. The ends lost 6 bases at V and 3 bases at J; junction bases unmatched: 7. CDR3 length: 15 amino acids. Germline V gene sequence: CDR1 MDHEN, CDR2 SYDVKM. CDR3 residues: CASRSRQGFNQPQHF. Written as DNA, the CDR3 is TGTGCCAGCAGAAGCAGACAGGGGTTCAATCAGCCCCAGCATTTT.

This sequence joins TRBV7-2 and TRBJ1-2; tentatively, D is TRBD1 (5 bases). Germline V gene data show CDR1 as SGHTA and CDR2 as FQGNSA. V was pared by 6 bases and J by 0 bases, with 11 bases between. This CDR3 spans 14 amino acids. CDR3 coding DNA: TGTGCCAGCAGACGAGCGGGGGCTAACTATGGCTACACCTTC. Its translation is CASRRAGANYGYTF.

The J gene is TRBJ1-4, the V gene TRBV2; TRBD1 aligns across 7 bases. The V gene end was trimmed by 4 bases and the J gene end by 3 bases; junction bases not matched to a gene: 2. Germline values: CDR1 SNHLY, CDR2 FYNNEI. This CDR3 is 14 amino acids long. The CDR3 loop is CASSGGTANEKLFF. In DNA form, the CDR3 reads TGTGCCAGCAGTGGGGGGACAGCTAATGAAAAACTGTTTTTT.

This chain uses TRBV2 with TRBJ1-5; 11 nucleotides line up with TRBD1. Germline assignment: CDR1 SNHLY and CDR2 FYNNEI. V shed 7 bases, J shed 3 bases, and the junction held 20 bases outside the gene matches. CDR3 length equals 20 residues. The CDR3 reads CASTADRGLLSSPFNQPQHF. The CDR3 nucleotides read TGTGCCAGCACCGCGGACAGGGGGCTCCTCAGTTCGCCATTCAATCAGCCCCAGCATTTT. Looking up the rest from reference TRBV2 and TRBJ1-5 gives the full variable domain: EPEVTQTPSHQVTQMGQEVILRCVPISNHLYFYWYRQILGQKVEFLVSFYNNEISEKSEIFDDQFSVERPDGSNFTLKIRSTKLEDSAMYFCASTADRGLLSSPFNQPQHFGDGTRLSIL.